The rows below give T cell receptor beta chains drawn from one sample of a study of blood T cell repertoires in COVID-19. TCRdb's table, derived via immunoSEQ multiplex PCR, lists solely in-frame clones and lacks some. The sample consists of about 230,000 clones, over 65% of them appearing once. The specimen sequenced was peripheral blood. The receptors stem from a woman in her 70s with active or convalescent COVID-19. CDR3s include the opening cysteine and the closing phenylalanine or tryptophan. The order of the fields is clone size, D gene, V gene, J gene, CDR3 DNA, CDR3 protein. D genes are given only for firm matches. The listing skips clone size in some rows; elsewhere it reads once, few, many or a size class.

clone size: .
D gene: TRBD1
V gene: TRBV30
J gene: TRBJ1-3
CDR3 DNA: TGTGCCTGGAGCGCGACAGGGCTGGCTGGAAACACCATATATTTT
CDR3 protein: CAWSATGLAGNTIYF

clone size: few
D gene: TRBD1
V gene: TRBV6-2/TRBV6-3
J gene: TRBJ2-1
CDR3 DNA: TGTGCCAGCAGTATGACAGGGTCGGGGCAGTTCTTC
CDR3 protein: CASSMTGSGQFF

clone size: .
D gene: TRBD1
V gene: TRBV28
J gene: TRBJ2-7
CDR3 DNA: TGTGCCAGCAGTCCAGGGGGCGGTGGTTTCTACGAGCAGTACTTC
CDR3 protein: CASSPGGGGFYEQYF

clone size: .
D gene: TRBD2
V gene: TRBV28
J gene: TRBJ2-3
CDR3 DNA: TGTGCCAGCCTGCCCAGCGGGGCTAGCACAGATACGCAGTATTTT
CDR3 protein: CASLPSGASTDTQYF

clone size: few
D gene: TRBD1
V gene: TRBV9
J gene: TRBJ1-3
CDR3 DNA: TGTGCCAGCAGCGTAGACCGGCAAGGGACAGGGGGCTCTGGAAACACCATATATTTT
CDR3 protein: CASSVDRQGTGGSGNTIYF

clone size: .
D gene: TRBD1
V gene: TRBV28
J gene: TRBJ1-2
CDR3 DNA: TGTGCTACCCTCGGACAGGGGTGGTATGGCTACACCTTC
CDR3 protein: CATLGQGWYGYTF

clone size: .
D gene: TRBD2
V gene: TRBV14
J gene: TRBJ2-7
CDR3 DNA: TGTGCCAGCAGCCAAAGCGGGGGGAATGTTTGGCAGTACTTC
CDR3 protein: CASSQSGGNVWQYF

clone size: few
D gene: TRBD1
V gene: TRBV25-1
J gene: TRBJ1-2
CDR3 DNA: TGTGCCAGCAGTGAATGGAGGACAGGGATGGACTATGGCTACACCTTC
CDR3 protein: CASSEWRTGMDYGYTF

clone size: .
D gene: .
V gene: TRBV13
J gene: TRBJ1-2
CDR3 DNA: TGTGCCAGCAGCCCCTGGACTGAGGATGGCTACACCTTC
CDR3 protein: CASSPWTEDGYTF

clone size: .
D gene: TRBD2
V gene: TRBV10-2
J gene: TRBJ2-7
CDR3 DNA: TGCGCCAGCAGTGACTGGACTAGCGGAAGCGAGCAGTACTTC
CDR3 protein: CASSDWTSGSEQYF

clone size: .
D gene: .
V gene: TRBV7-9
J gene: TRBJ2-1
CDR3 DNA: TGTGCCAGCAGCTTAGGGGGTGCGTGGAGGGATGAGCAGTTCTTC
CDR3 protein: CASSLGGAWRDEQFF

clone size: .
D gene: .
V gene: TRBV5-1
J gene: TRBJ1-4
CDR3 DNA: TGCGCCAGCAGCTCCCCCGGCGTCGCGGGGGTGGCTGAAAAACTGTTTTTT
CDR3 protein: CASSSPGVAGVAEKLFF

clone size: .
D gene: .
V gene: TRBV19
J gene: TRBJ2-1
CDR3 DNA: TGTGCCAGTAGTATAGTTGGTAGCTACTATGAGCAGTTCTTC
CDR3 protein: CASSIVGSYYEQFF

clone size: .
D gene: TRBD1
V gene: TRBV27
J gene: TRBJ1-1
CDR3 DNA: TGTGCCAGCAGTTTAGTTACAGGGGGGAACACTGAAGCTTTCTTT
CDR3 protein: CASSLVTGGNTEAFF

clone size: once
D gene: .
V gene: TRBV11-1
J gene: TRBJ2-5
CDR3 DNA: TGTGCCAGCAGCGTACAGGGTGGGCAAGAGACCCAGTACTTC
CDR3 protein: CASSVQGGQETQYF

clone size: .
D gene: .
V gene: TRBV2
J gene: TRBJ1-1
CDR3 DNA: TGTGCCAGCAGCGGACCGGGGGGGGACTCGACTGAAGCTTTCTTT
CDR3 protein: CASSGPGGDSTEAFF

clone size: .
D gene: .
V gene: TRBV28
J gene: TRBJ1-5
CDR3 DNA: TGTGCCAGCAGGCAACCGGGACTGGGGACGAATCAGCCCCAGCATTTT
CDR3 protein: CASRQPGLGTNQPQHF

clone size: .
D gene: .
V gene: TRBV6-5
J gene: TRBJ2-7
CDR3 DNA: TGTGCCAGCAGTACGGATGACAGGCCCTACGAGCAGTACTTC
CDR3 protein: CASSTDDRPYEQYF

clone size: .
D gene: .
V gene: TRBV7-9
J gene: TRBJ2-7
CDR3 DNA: TGTGCCAGCAGCTTAGATGTTGCAGGGACCTACGAGCAGTACTTC
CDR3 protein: CASSLDVAGTYEQYF

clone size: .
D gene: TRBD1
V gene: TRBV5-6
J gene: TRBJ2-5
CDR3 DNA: TGTGCCAGCAGCTCAACAGGGGTCCAAGAGACCCAGTACTTC
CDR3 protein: CASSSTGVQETQYF

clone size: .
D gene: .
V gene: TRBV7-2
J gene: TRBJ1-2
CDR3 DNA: TGTGCCAGCAGCTGGAGGGGAGGAGTCGCCTATGGCTACACCTTC
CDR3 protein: CASSWRGGVAYGYTF

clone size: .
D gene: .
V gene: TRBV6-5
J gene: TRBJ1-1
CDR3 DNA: TGTGCCAGCAGCTATTCCGCAGCGGGGAACACTGAAGCTTTCTTT
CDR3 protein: CASSYSAAGNTEAFF

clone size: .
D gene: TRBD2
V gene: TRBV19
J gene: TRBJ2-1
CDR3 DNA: TGTGCCAGTAGCCCGATAGCGGGAGGGACTTGGGAGCAGTTCTTC
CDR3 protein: CASSPIAGGTWEQFF

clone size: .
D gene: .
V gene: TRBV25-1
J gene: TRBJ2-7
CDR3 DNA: TGTGCCAGCGGAGACAGGACCGAGCAGTACTTC
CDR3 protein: CASGDRTEQYF

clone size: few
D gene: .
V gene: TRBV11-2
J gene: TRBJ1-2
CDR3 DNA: TGTGCCAGCAGCTTAATAGGTCAGGGAGGGGGCTACACCTTC
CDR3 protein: CASSLIGQGGGYTF

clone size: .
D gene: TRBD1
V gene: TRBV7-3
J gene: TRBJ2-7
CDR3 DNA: TGTGCCAGCAGCTTAGACGGGACAGGGGCATACGAGCAGTACTTC
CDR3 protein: CASSLDGTGAYEQYF

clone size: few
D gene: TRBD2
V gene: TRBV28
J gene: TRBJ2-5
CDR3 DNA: TGTGCCAGCAGACTAGCGGGAGCCCACCGAGAGACCCAGTACTTC
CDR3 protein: CASRLAGAHRETQYF

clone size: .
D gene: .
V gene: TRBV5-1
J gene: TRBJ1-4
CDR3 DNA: TGCGCCAGCAGCCACGAAGGGGTTTATGAAAAACTGTTTTTT
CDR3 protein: CASSHEGVYEKLFF

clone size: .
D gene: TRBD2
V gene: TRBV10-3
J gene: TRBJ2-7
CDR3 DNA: TGTGCCATCAGCCAGGGACTAGCGGACTCCTACGAGCAGTACTTC
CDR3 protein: CAISQGLADSYEQYF

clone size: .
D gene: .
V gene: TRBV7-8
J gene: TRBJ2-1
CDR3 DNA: TGTGCCAGCAGCTCCCCGGGGTCCCCTCTCAATGAGCAGTTCTTC
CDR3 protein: CASSSPGSPLNEQFF

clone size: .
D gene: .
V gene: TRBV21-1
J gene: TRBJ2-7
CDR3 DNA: TGTGCCAGCCGGGGGGTGCGGATTGGGGAGCAGTACTTC
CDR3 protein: CASRGVRIGEQYF

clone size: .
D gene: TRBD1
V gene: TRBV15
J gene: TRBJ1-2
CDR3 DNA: TGTGCCACCAGCAGAGACCTGACAGGGAACTATGGCTACACCTTC
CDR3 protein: CATSRDLTGNYGYTF

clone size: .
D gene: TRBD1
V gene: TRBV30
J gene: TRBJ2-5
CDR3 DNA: TGTGCCTGGAGAACCAAGGGGGCAGGGGAGACCCAGTACTTC
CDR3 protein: CAWRTKGAGETQYF

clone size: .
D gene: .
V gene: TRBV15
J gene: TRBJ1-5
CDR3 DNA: TGTGCCACCAGCAGAGATATAGACGGGAACCTCAATCAGCCCCAGCATTTT
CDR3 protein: CATSRDIDGNLNQPQHF

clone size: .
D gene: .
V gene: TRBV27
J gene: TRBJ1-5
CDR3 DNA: TGTGCCAGCAACCCAACGGGAAGGGACAATCAGCCCCAGCATTTT
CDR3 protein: CASNPTGRDNQPQHF

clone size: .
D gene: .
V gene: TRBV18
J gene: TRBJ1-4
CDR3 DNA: TGTGCCAGCTCACCGCAAACCCCAGGGGTTGGTGAAAAACTGTTTTTT
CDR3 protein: CASSPQTPGVGEKLFF

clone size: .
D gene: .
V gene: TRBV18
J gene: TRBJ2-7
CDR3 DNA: TGTGCCAGCTCACCCGGACAGATCTACGAGCAGTACTTC
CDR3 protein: CASSPGQIYEQYF

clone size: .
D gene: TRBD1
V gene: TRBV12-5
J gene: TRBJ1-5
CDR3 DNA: TGTGCTAGTGGTCAGGGGACAGTTAAGAATCAGCCCCAGCATTTT
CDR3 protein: CASGQGTVKNQPQHF

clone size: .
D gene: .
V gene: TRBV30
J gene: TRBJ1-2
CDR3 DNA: TGTGCCTGCCGGACATCCCCCTACGGTGGCTACACCTTC
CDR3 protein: CACRTSPYGGYTF

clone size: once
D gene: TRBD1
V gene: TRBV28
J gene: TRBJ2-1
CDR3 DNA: TGTGCCAGCAGTTTTCTTGGACAGGGGTTCAATGAGCAGTTCTTC
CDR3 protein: CASSFLGQGFNEQFF

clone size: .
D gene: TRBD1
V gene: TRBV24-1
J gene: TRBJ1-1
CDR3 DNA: TGTGCCACCACACAGGGGGCAAGCACTGAAGCTTTCTTT
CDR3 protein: CATTQGASTEAFF

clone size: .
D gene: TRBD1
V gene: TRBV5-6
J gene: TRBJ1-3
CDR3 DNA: TGTGCCAGCAGCTGGGGGACAGGGAGCTCTGGAAACACCATATATTTT
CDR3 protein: CASSWGTGSSGNTIYF

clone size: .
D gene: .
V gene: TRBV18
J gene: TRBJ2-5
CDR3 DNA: TGTGCCAGCTCACCAGAGAGGGAGACCCAGTACTTC
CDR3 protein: CASSPERETQYF

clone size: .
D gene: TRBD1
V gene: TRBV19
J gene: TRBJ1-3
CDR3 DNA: TGTGCCAGTAGTACCCGGACAGGAACCTCTGGAAACACCATATATTTT
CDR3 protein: CASSTRTGTSGNTIYF

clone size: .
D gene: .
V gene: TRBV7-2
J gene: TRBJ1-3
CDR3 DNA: TGTGCCAGCAGCTTAGCGGCAGGGGGAAACACCATATATTTT
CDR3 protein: CASSLAAGGNTIYF

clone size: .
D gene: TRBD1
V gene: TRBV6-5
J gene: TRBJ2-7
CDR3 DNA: TGTGCCAGCAGCTTACAGGGGGCCTCCTTCTACGAGCAGTACTTC
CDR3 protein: CASSLQGASFYEQYF

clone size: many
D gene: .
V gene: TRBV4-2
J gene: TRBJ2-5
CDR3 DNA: TGTGCCAGCAGCTCGGGACTGGAAGAGACCCAGTACTTC
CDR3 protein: CASSSGLEETQYF

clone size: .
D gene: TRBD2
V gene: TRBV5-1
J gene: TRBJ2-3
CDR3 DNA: TGCGCCAGCAGCGGTCTAGCGGGACGGCCAGATACGCAGTATTTT
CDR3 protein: CASSGLAGRPDTQYF

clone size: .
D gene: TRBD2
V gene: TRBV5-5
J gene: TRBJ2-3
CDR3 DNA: TGTGCCAGCAGCTTGGGTCCGCGGGGGGCCAGCACAGATACGCAGTATTTT
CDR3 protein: CASSLGPRGASTDTQYF

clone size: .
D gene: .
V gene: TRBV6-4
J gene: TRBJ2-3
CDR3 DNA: TGTGCCAGCAGTGAAGCGGGCACAGATACGCAGTATTTT
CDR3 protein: CASSEAGTDTQYF

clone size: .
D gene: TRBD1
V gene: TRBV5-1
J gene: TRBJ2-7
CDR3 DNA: TGCGCCAGCAGTCCGAATCAACAGGGGGCGGGGTACGAGCAGTACTTC
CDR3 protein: CASSPNQQGAGYEQYF

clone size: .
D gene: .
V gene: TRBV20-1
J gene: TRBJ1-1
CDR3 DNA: TGCAGTGCTAGTGACCCGGGACACGGGGGGTTGAACACTGAAGCTTTCTTT
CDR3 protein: CSASDPGHGGLNTEAFF

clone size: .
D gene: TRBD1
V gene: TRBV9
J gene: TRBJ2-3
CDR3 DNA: TGTGCCAGCAGCGACCGACAGGGGCCGGTTTTAGGGACGCAGTATTTT
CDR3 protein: CASSDRQGPVLGTQYF

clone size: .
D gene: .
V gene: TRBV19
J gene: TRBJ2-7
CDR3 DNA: TGTGCCAGTAGTATGTGGGACACGATACTCTACGAGCAGTACTTC
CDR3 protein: CASSMWDTILYEQYF

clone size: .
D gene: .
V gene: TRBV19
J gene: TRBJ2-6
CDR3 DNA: TGTGCCAGTAGTGGGACTGTCTCTGGGGCCAACGTCCTGACTTTC
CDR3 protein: CASSGTVSGANVLTF